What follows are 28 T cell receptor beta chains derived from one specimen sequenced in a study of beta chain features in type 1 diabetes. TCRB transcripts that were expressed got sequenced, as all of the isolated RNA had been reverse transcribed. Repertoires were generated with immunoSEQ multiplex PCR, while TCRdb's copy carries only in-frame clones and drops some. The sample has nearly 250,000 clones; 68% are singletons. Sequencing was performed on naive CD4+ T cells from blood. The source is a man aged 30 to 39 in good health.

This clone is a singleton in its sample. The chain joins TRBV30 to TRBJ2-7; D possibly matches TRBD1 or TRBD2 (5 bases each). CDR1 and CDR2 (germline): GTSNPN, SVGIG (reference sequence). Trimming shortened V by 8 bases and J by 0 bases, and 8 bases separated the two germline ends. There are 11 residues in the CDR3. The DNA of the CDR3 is TGTGCCGGGGACGCCTCCTACGAGCAGTACTTC. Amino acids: CAGDASYEQYF.

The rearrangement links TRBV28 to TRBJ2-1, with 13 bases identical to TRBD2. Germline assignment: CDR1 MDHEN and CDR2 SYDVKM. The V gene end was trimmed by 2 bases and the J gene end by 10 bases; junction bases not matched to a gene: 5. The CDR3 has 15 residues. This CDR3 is CASSLIGLAGEEQFF. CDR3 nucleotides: TGTGCCAGCAGTTTAATTGGACTAGCGGGAGAGGAGCAGTTCTTC.

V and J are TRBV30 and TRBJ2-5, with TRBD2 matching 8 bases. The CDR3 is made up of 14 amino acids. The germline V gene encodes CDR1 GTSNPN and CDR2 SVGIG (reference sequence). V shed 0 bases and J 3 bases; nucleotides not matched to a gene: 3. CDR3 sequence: CAWSVSGREETQYF. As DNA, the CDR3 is TGTGCCTGGAGTGTATCCGGGAGGGAAGAGACCCAGTACTTC.

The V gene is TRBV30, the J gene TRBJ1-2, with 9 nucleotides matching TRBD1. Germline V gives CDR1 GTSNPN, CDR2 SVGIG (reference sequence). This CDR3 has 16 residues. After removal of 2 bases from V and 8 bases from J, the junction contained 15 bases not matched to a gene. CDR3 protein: CAWSTDRDRVSIGYTF. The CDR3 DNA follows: TGTGCCTGGAGTACCGATCGGGACAGGGTTTCAATCGGCTACACCTTC.

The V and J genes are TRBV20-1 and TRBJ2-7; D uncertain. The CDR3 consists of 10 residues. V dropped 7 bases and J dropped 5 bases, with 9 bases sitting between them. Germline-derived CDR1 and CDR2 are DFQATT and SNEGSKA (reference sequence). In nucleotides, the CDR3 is TGCAGTGTCGAGGTTGACGAGCAGTACTTC. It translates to CSVEVDEQYF.

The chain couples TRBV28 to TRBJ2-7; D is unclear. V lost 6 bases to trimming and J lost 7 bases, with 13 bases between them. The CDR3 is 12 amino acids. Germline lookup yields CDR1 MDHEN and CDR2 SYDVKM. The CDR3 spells CASSLIPREQYF. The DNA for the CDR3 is TGTGCCAGCAGCCTTATCCCTCGGGAGCAGTACTTC.

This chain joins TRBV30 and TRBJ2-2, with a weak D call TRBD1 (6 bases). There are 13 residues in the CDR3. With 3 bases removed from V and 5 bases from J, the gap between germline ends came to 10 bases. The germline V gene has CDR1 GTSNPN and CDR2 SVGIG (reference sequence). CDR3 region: CAWSLQGTGELFF. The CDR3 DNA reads TGTGCCTGGAGCTTACAGGGAACCGGGGAGCTGTTTTTT.

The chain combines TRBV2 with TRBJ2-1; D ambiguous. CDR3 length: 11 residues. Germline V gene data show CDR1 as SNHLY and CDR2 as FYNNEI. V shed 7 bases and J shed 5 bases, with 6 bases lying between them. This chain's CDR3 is CASMVDNEQFF. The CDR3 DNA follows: TGTGCCAGCATGGTTGACAATGAGCAGTTCTTC.

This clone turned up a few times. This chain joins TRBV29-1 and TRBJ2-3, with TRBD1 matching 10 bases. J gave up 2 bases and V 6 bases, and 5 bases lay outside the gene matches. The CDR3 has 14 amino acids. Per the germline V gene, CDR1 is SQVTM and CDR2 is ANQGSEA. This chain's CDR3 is CSVGTGVHTDTQYF. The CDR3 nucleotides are TGCAGCGTAGGGACAGGGGTACACACAGATACGCAGTATTTT.

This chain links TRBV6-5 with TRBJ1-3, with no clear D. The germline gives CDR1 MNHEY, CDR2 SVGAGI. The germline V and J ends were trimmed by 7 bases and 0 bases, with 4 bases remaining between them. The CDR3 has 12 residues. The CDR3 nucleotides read TGTGCCAGCATATCCTCTGGAAACACCATATATTTT. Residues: CASISSGNTIYF.

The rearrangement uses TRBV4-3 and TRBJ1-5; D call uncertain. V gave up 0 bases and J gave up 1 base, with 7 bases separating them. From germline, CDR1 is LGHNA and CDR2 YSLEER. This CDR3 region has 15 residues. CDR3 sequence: CASSQDSVSNQPQHF. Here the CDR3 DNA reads TGCGCCAGCAGCCAAGATTCGGTAAGCAATCAGCCCCAGCATTTT.

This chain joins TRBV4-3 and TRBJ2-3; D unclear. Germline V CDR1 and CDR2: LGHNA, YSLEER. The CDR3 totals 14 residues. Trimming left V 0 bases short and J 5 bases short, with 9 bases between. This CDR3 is CASSQEDAQDTQYF. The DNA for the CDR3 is TGCGCCAGCAGCCAAGAGGATGCCCAAGATACGCAGTATTTT.

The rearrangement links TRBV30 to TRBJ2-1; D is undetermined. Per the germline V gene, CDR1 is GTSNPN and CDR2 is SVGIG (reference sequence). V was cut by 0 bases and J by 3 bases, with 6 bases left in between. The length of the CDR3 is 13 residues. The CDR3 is CAWSVMSYNEQFF. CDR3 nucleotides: TGTGCCTGGAGTGTAATGAGCTACAATGAGCAGTTCTTC.

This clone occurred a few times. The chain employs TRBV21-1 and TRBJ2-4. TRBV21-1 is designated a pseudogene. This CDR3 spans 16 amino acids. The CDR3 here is CASSSSGPLAKNIQYF. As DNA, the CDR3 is TGTGCCAGCAGCAGTTCGGGACCGCTAGCCAAAAACATTCAGTACTTC.

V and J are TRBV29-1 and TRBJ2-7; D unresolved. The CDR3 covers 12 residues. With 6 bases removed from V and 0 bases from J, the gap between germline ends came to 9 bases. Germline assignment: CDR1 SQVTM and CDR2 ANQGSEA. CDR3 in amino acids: CSVVHGSYEQYF. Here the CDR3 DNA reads TGCAGCGTGGTCCACGGCTCCTACGAGCAGTACTTC.

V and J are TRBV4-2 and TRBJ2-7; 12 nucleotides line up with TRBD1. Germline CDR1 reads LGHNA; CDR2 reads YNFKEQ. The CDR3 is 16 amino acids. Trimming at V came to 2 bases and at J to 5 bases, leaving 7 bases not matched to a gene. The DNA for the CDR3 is TGTGCCAGCAGCCAACCGGGGGACAGGGGGCTGCACGAGCAGTACTTC. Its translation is CASSQPGDRGLHEQYF.

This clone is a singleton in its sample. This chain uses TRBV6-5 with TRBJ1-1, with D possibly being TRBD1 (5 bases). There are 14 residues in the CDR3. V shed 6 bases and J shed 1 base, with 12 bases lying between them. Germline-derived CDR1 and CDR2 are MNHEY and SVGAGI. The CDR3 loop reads CASRPGTGNTEAFF. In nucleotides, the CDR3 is TGTGCCAGCAGACCCGGGACGGGGAACACTGAAGCTTTCTTT.

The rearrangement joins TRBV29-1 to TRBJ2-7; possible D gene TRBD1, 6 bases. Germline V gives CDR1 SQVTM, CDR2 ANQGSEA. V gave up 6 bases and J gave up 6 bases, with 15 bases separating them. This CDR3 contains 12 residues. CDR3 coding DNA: TGCAGCGTGTCACAGGGACCCACCGAGCAGTACTTC. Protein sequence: CSVSQGPTEQYF.

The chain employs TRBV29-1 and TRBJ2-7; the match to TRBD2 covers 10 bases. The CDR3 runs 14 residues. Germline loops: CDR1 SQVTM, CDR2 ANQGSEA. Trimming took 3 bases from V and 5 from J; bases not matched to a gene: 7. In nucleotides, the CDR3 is TGCAGCGTTGATGCTAGCGGGAGAATCCACGAGCAGTACTTC. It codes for CSVDASGRIHEQYF.

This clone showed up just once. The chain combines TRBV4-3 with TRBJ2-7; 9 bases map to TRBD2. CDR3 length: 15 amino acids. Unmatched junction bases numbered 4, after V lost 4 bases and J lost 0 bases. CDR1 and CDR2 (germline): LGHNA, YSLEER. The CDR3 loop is CASSPSGTSSYEQYF. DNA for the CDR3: TGCGCCAGCAGCCCTAGCGGGACGAGCTCCTACGAGCAGTACTTC.

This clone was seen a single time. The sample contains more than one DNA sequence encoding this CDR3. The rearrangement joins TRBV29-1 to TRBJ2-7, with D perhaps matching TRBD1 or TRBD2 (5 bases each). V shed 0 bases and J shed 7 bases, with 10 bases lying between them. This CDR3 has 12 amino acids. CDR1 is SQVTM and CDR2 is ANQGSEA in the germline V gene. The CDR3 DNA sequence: TGCAGCGTTGAAGATCGGGGCAGGGAGCAGTACTTC. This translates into CSVEDRGREQYF.

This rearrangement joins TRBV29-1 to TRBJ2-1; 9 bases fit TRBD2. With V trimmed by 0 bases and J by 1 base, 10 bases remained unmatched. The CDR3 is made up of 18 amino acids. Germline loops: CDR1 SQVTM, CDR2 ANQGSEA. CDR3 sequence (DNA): TGCAGCGTTGAAGATGGTAGCGGGAGCTCGGAATCCTACAATGAGCAGTTCTTC. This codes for CSVEDGSGSSESYNEQFF.

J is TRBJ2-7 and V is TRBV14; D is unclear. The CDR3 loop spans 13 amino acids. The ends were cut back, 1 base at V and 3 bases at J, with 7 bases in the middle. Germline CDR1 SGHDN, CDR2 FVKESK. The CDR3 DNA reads TGTGCCAGCAGCCAAGGGCCCAGCTACGAGCAGTACTTC. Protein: CASSQGPSYEQYF.

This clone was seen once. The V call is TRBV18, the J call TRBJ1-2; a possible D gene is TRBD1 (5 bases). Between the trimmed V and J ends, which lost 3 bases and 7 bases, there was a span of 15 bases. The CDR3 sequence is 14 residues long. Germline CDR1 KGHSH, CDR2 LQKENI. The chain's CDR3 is CASSPGPPAGGYTF. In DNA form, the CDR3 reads TGTGCCAGCTCACCGGGACCTCCCGCTGGTGGCTACACCTTC.

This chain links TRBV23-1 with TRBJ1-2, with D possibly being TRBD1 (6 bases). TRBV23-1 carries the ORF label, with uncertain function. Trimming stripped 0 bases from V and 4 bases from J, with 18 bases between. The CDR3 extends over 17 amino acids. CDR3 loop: CASSQSERRRGGYGYTF. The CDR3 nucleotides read TGCGCCAGCAGTCAATCGGAGAGGCGCAGGGGAGGCTATGGCTACACCTTC.

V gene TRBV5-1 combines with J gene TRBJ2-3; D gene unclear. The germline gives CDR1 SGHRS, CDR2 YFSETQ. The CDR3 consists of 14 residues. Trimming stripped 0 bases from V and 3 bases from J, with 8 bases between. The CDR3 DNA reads TGCGCCAGCAGCTTGGCGATAGCAACAGATACGCAGTATTTT. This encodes CASSLAIATDTQYF. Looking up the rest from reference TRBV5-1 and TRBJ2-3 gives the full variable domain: KAGVTQTPRYLIKTRGQQVTLSCSPISGHRSVSWYQQTPGQGLQFLFEYFSETQRNKGNFPGRFSGRQFSNSRSEMNVSTLELGDSALYLCASSLAIATDTQYFGPGTRLTVL.

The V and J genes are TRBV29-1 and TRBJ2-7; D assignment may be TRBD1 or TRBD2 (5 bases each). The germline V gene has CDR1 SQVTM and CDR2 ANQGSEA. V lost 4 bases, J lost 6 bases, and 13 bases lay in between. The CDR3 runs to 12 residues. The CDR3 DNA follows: TGCAGCGTTGGATTTGGGACCAGCGAGCAGTACTTC. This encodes CSVGFGTSEQYF.

CDR3 bases: TGTGCCTGGAGTCAAAGGCTGCAAGAGACCCAGTACTTC. Translating it yields CAWSQRLQETQYF. This chain links TRBV30 with TRBJ2-5; unclear D gene. The CDR3 is made up of 13 amino acids. Between the trimmed V and J ends, which lost 2 bases and 2 bases, there was a span of 9 bases. CDR1 is GTSNPN, CDR2 SVGIG, per germline (reference sequence).